One sample yielded the 27 T cell receptor beta chains listed below, sequenced in a study of cytomegalovirus exposure and HLA in healthy donors. In the PCR, 60 Vbeta and 13 Jbeta primers were used. This table comes from immunoSEQ multiplex PCR, and its TCRdb copy is limited to in-frame clones, with some not included. The sample has approximately 130,000 clones; approximately 83% are singletons. Sequencing input: PBMCs. The receptors derive from a girl aged 2 to 9 in good health and CMV-seronegative.

On this clone: The identical CDR3 is also encoded by other nucleotide sequences in the sample. V and J are TRBV30 and TRBJ1-2, with a tentative D call TRBD1 (5 bases). Trimming stripped 3 bases from V and 4 bases from J, with 12 bases between. The CDR3 contains 13 residues. Germline loops: CDR1 GTSNPN, CDR2 SVGIG (reference sequence). The chain's CDR3 is CAWSQGAGYGYTF. The CDR3 region has the DNA TGTGCCTGGAGCCAAGGGGCTGGCTATGGCTACACCTTC.

The rearrangement joins TRBV5-1 to TRBJ2-3; TRBD2 matches 7 bases. CDR1 and CDR2 (germline): SGHRS, YFSETQ. The CDR3 contains 16 residues. Germline trimming cut 0 bases from V and 1 base from J; bases unmatched to any gene: 5. The CDR3 loop is CASSLALGGGTDTQYF. CDR3 in DNA: TGCGCCAGCAGCTTGGCGTTGGGGGGGGGCACAGATACGCAGTATTTT.

V usage is TRBV4-1 and J usage is TRBJ2-3, with 7 bases lining up with TRBD2. Germline CDR1 is MGHRA and CDR2 is YSYEKL. This CDR3 has 17 residues. V was clipped by 1 base and J by 2 bases; unmatched bases: 9. The CDR3 reads CASSQGPASGSTDTQYF. The CDR3 DNA sequence: TGCGCCAGCAGCCAAGGGCCGGCTAGCGGATCCACAGATACGCAGTATTTT.

The rearrangement uses TRBV7-2 and TRBJ2-5; D is unresolved. There are 12 residues in the CDR3. Germline V gene lookup returns CDR1 SGHTA and CDR2 FQGNSA. The V end lost 0 bases, the J end lost 5 bases, and 4 bases lay between the germline ends. The CDR3 DNA is TGTGCCAGCAGCTTAGCACGGGAGACCCAGTACTTC. Residues: CASSLARETQYF.

V usage is TRBV4-1 and J usage is TRBJ1-4; a possible D gene is TRBD1 (6 bases). With 5 bases removed from V and 8 bases from J, the gap between germline ends came to 15 bases. Germline V gene lookup returns CDR1 MGHRA and CDR2 YSYEKL. CDR3 size: 14 residues. The CDR3 DNA is TGCGCCAGCAGCTCCAGACAGGACGTGGAAAAACTGTTTTTT. It encodes CASSSRQDVEKLFF.

The chain employs TRBV4-2 and TRBJ2-7; 13 positions match TRBD2. The CDR3 contains 18 residues. V shed 4 bases, J shed 0 bases, and the junction held 9 bases outside the gene matches. In germline, CDR1 is LGHNA, CDR2 YNFKEQ. The CDR3 region has the DNA TGTGCCAGCAGCCCGACTAGCGGGAGGCCACTCTTCTCCTACGAGCAGTACTTC. Translation gives CASSPTSGRPLFSYEQYF.

In its sample, this clone was seen a few times. The chain joins TRBV5-6 to TRBJ1-5; D remains unclear. Germline V gene lookup returns CDR1 SGHDT and CDR2 YYEEEE. The CDR3 is 15 amino acids. V dropped 0 bases and J dropped 6 bases, with 13 bases sitting between them. The CDR3 nucleotides read TGTGCCAGCAGCTTGGACAGACGCTTACCTCAGCCCCAGCATTTT. Translating gives CASSLDRRLPQPQHF. The entire variable domain, with the rest obtained from reference TRBV5-6 and TRBJ1-5, is as follows: DAGVTQSPTHLIKTRGQQVTLRCSPKSGHDTVSWYQQALGQGPQFIFQYYEEEERQRGNFPDRFSGHQFPNYSSELNVNALLLGDSALYLCASSLDRRLPQPQHFGDGTRLSIL.

This chain connects TRBV15 to TRBJ2-7; TRBD2 is a possible D gene (5 bases). V was clipped by 1 base and J by 5 bases, with 24 bases between them. Germline CDR1 and CDR2: LNHNV and YYDKDF (reference sequence). The CDR3 totals 18 residues. The CDR3 DNA is TGTGCCACCAGCAGAGGAGGGCCGGCCAGCGGCCCGTCCAACGAGCAGTACTTC. It translates to CATSRGGPASGPSNEQYF.

Only a few counts were recorded for this clone. The chain uses TRBV4-3 and TRBJ1-1; the D is unclear. Germline V gene data show CDR1 as LGHNA and CDR2 as YSLEER. Trimming removed 0 bases at V and 0 bases at J, with 8 bases between. CDR3 length: 15 residues. The CDR3 DNA reads TGCGCCAGCAGCCAAGACAACTACATGAACACTGAAGCTTTCTTT. This gives the protein CASSQDNYMNTEAFF.

The chain combines TRBV29-1 with TRBJ1-1, with a tentative D call TRBD1 (6 bases). Germline-derived CDR1 and CDR2 are SQVTM and ANQGSEA. This CDR3 has 13 residues. Trimming left V 4 bases short and J 1 base short, with 10 bases between. The CDR3 sequence: CSVGVGGNTEAFF. CDR3 bases: TGCAGCGTTGGGGTAGGGGGGAACACTGAAGCTTTCTTT.

The rearrangement joins TRBV4-1 to TRBJ2-5; 14 positions agree with TRBD2. CDR1 MGHRA and CDR2 YSYEKL come from the germline V gene. With V trimmed by 5 bases and J by 5 bases, 13 bases remained unmatched. This CDR3 contains 18 residues. The CDR3 here is CASSYHPGTSGSKETQYF. CDR3 in DNA: TGCGCCAGCAGCTACCACCCCGGGACTAGCGGGAGTAAGGAGACCCAGTACTTC.

The genes are TRBV2 and TRBJ2-5, with 7 positions matching TRBD2. The closer fit of TRBJ2-7 to the DNA end suggests the J call may be wrong. The CDR3 spans 12 residues. The V gene's germline CDR1 is SNHLY and CDR2 FYNNEI. CDR3 in DNA: TGTGCCAGCATGGCGCGGGAGTACGAGCAGTACTTC. Translated: CASMAREYEQYF.

The sample holds many counts of this clone. The gene calls are TRBV4-2 and TRBJ2-6; 8 nucleotides agree with TRBD1. CDR1 LGHNA and CDR2 YNFKEQ come from the germline V gene. The V gene end was trimmed by 5 bases and the J gene end by 0 bases; junction bases not matched to a gene: 3. This CDR3 is built from 16 residues. The CDR3 reads CASSAGQGSGANVLTF. In nucleotides, the CDR3 is TGTGCCAGCAGCGCAGGACAGGGCTCTGGGGCCAACGTCCTGACTTTC.

The V gene is TRBV2, the J gene TRBJ2-7, with 7 bases matching TRBD2. CDR1 and CDR2 (germline): SNHLY, FYNNEI. V was clipped by 3 bases and J by 6 bases; unmatched bases: 8. The CDR3 contains 14 residues. CDR3 in amino acids: CASSDWEGFGEQYF. The CDR3 bases are TGTGCCAGCAGTGATTGGGAGGGGTTCGGCGAGCAGTACTTC. Together with reference TRBV2 and TRBJ2-7, the CDR3 gives the full variable domain: EPEVTQTPSHQVTQMGQEVILRCVPISNHLYFYWYRQILGQKVEFLVSFYNNEISEKSEIFDDQFSVERPDGSNFTLKIRSTKLEDSAMYFCASSDWEGFGEQYFGPGTRLTVT.

This chain joins TRBV5-6 and TRBJ2-7, with 8 nucleotides matching TRBD1. The CDR3 sequence is 15 residues long. The trim removed 1 base at V and 0 bases at J, leaving 3 bases unmatched. Germline-derived CDR1 and CDR2 are SGHDT and YYEEEE. Here the CDR3 reads CASSLLGQDSYEQYF. The DNA of the CDR3 is TGTGCCAGCAGCTTGTTGGGACAGGACTCCTACGAGCAGTACTTC.

The rearrangement uses TRBV28 and TRBJ2-7, with 12 bases lining up with TRBD2. Germline CDR1 reads MDHEN; CDR2 reads SYDVKM. The CDR3 has 20 amino acids. Trimming cost V 2 bases and J 4 bases; bases outside gene matches: 18. The CDR3 nucleotides are TGTGCCAGCAGTTTAGTTGTCGCTAGCGGGAGGGCCGGGAAGGTTTACGAGCAGTACTTC. Its protein product is CASSLVVASGRAGKVYEQYF.

The CDR3 protein is CASSALGQGVYEQYF. The CDR3 DNA sequence: TGTGCCAGCAGTGCCTTGGGACAGGGGGTCTACGAGCAGTACTTC. The chain links TRBV27 to TRBJ2-7; TRBD1 matches 11 bases. In germline, CDR1 is MNHEY, CDR2 SMNVEV (reference sequence). Trimming removed 5 bases from V and 3 bases from J; junction bases left unmatched: 6. The length of the CDR3 is 15 residues.

V is TRBV19 and J is TRBJ1-6; TRBD1 might be the D (6 bases). CDR3 size: 13 residues. Looked up from germline, CDR1 is LNHDA and CDR2 is SQIVND (reference sequence). Trimming removed 9 bases at V and 9 bases at J, with 15 bases between. Written as DNA, the CDR3 is TGTGCCAGCGGGGGGGCAGGGCGTTCACCCCTCCACTTT. It translates to CASGGAGRSPLHF.

The rearrangement links TRBV2 to TRBJ1-3, with D possibly being TRBD1 (6 bases). The CDR3 has 15 residues. CDR1 is SNHLY and CDR2 is FYNNEI in the germline V gene. V was shortened by 7 bases and J by 0 bases, with 13 bases between the two germline ends. For the CDR3, the DNA is TGTGCCAGCAAAAGGGAGGGGGGCTCTGGAAACACCATATATTTT. As protein: CASKREGGSGNTIYF.

V is TRBV12-5 and J is TRBJ2-1, with TRBD2 matching over 11 bases. The CDR3 consists of 16 residues. Germline CDR1 is LGHNT and CDR2 is FRNRAP. The trim removed 7 bases at V and 7 bases at J, leaving 12 bases unmatched. The CDR3 protein is CASDSRTSGYRNEQFF. For the CDR3, the DNA is TGTGCTAGTGACTCCCGGACTAGCGGGTATCGTAATGAGCAGTTCTTC.

The rearrangement uses TRBV7-3 and TRBJ1-1, with TRBD1 identical over 9 bases. This CDR3 contains 15 residues. Trimming cost V 1 base and J 1 base; bases outside gene matches: 1. Germline V gene data show CDR1 as SGHTA and CDR2 as FQGTGA. The DNA of the CDR3 is TGTGCCAGCAGCTTAATGGGACAGGGGAACACTGAAGCTTTCTTT. Translated: CASSLMGQGNTEAFF.

The sample holds a few counts of this clone. This chain uses TRBV6-6 with TRBJ2-1; 9 bases fit TRBD1. Germline V gives CDR1 MNHNY, CDR2 SVGAGI (reference sequence). The CDR3 consists of 16 residues. V shed 2 bases and J 0 bases; nucleotides not matched to a gene: 2. The DNA of the CDR3 is TGTGCCAGCAGTTACGGGACAGGGAGCTCCTACAATGAGCAGTTCTTC. Encoded protein: CASSYGTGSSYNEQFF.

This chain connects TRBV28 to TRBJ1-4; D is uncertain. The CDR3 extends over 12 amino acids. The V end lost 6 bases, the J end lost 10 bases, and 12 bases lay between the germline ends. Germline CDR1 MDHEN, CDR2 SYDVKM. CDR3 coding DNA: TGTGCCAGCAGCGCTACCCTAGGAAAACTGTTTTTT. Protein product: CASSATLGKLFF.

This clone showed up just a few times. CDR3 nucleotide sequence: TGTGCCAGCTCTCGGGACAGAAACACCGGGGAGCTGTTTTTT. It encodes CASSRDRNTGELFF. This chain links TRBV5-6 with TRBJ2-2, with 7 bases lining up with TRBD1. There are 14 residues in the CDR3. J was trimmed by 2 bases and V by 7 bases; bases with no gene match: 5. Germline V gene lookup returns CDR1 SGHDT and CDR2 YYEEEE.

Points on this clone: Relative to the germline gene, one junction end is altered; a read error may explain this. This chain links TRBV11-2 with TRBJ2-7, with 10 bases lining up with TRBD1. CDR1 is SGHAT, CDR2 FQNNGV, per germline. CDR3 length: 13 residues. CDR3 in amino acids: CASSLDHNGQGDF. The DNA for the CDR3 is TGTGCCAGCAGCTTAGATCACAATGGACAGGGGGACTTC.

This clone was picked up one time. The chain links TRBV28 to TRBJ1-1; the match to TRBD1 covers 7 bases. The CDR3 length is 15 residues. With V trimmed by 4 bases and J by 2 bases, 7 bases remained unmatched. Germline V gene sequence: CDR1 MDHEN, CDR2 SYDVKM. The CDR3 coding sequence is TGTGCCAGCAGTTCTCCGGGACAGACCAACACTGAAGCTTTCTTT. It codes for CASSSPGQTNTEAFF.

The chain has TRBV4-1 and TRBJ2-1; 8 positions agree with TRBD2. The J segment lost 2 bases and the V segment lost 2 bases, leaving 5 bases of the junction unmatched. The CDR3 sequence is 16 residues long. In germline, CDR1 is MGHRA, CDR2 YSYEKL. The CDR3 sequence is CASSQTGTRPYNEQFF. The CDR3 DNA is TGCGCCAGCAGCCAAACCGGGACTAGGCCCTACAATGAGCAGTTCTTC.